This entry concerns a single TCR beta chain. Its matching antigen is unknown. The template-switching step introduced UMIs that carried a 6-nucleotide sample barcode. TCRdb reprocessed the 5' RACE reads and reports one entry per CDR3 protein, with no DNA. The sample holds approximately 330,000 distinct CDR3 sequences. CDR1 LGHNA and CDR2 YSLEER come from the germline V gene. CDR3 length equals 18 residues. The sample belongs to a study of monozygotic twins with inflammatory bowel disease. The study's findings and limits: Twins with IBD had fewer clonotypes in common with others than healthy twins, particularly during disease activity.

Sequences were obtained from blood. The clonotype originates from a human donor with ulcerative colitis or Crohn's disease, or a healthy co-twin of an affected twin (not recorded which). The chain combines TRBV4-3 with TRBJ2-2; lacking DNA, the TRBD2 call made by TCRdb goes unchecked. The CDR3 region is CASSQDPAGTLNTGELFF.